This TCR beta chain originates from a study of blood T cell repertoires in COVID-19. Study-wide context: The United States, Italy and Spain supplied acute and convalescent COVID-19 samples. PBMCs, B-cell-depleted T cells, or T cells provided the cDNA or gDNA that made up the material.

V trimming: 1 base; J trimming: 7 bases; junction bases outside the gene matches: 4. CDR3 length: 15 amino acids. Looked up from germline, CDR1 is SGHRS and CDR2 is YFSETQ. This clone has just one count. Authors' analysis steps: Amplification with reference gene primers provided the estimates of nucleated cell counts. The assay was immunoSEQ multiplex PCR, and TCRdb's table has in-frame clones only and misses some. V and J calls and clone size follow that table, whereas D and trimming were derived from the DNA. Of 97,000 or so clones detected, 90% appear once; the ten largest clones hold around 5%. This receptor was taken from a man aged 50 or older with acute or convalescent COVID-19. The rearrangement joins TRBV5-1 to TRBJ1-6, with 8 positions matching TRBD1. Input material: peripheral blood. The CDR3 bases are TGCGCCAGCAGCTTGCGGACAGGGAGCAATTCACCCCTCCACTTT. Its translation: CASSLRTGSNSPLHF.